Listed below are T cell receptor beta chains from one sample, sequenced in a study of OX40 agonist ivuxolimab in advanced cancers. This table comes from immunoSEQ multiplex PCR, and its TCRdb copy is limited to in-frame clones, with some not included. The sample yields roughly 80,000 clones, around 86% seen once. The input for sequencing was CD4+ or CD8+ T cells sorted from blood, taken in a trial of the OX40 agonist ivuxolimab. The source of these receptors is an adult with an advanced solid tumor such as melanoma, head and neck, liver or kidney cancer. CDR3s include the opening cysteine and the closing phenylalanine or tryptophan. The D gene is left open where the match is weak. Some rows mark clone size as missing; the rest say once, few, many or name a class of expanded clone.

abundance: NA
v_gene: TRBV21-1
d_gene: NA
j_gene: TRBJ2-6
CDR3nt: TGTGCCAGCAGCAAAGTGAAAGGGCAGTCTGGGGCCAACGTCCTGACTTTC
CDR3aa: CASSKVKGQSGANVLTF

abundance: once
v_gene: TRBV6-6
d_gene: NA
j_gene: TRBJ1-2
CDR3nt: TGTGCCAGTAGATTGGACACTCGCTATGGCTACACCTTC
CDR3aa: CASRLDTRYGYTF

abundance: few
v_gene: TRBV19
d_gene: TRBD1
j_gene: TRBJ2-1
CDR3nt: TGTGCCAGTAGTATGGGTGGCAGGGGGCGTTGGAATGAGCAGTTCTTC
CDR3aa: CASSMGGRGRWNEQFF

abundance: once
v_gene: TRBV7-2
d_gene: TRBD2
j_gene: TRBJ2-2
CDR3nt: TGTGCCAGCAGCTTTCTGGGACTAGCGGGACCCGGGGAGCTGTTTTTT
CDR3aa: CASSFLGLAGPGELFF

abundance: NA
v_gene: TRBV28
d_gene: NA
j_gene: TRBJ2-3
CDR3nt: TGTGCCGGGGCGGGACAGAGCACAGATACGCAGTATTTT
CDR3aa: CAGAGQSTDTQYF

abundance: NA
v_gene: TRBV6-5
d_gene: TRBD1
j_gene: TRBJ1-1
CDR3nt: TGTGCCAGCGGACAGGGACACACTGAAGCTTTCTTT
CDR3aa: CASGQGHTEAFF

abundance: NA
v_gene: TRBV28
d_gene: NA
j_gene: TRBJ2-5
CDR3nt: TGTGCCAGCAGTTCTAGCTCCTTCAGAGAGACCCAGTACTTC
CDR3aa: CASSSSSFRETQYF

abundance: NA
v_gene: TRBV7-6
d_gene: NA
j_gene: TRBJ1-2
CDR3nt: TGTGCCAGCAGCCCGGGGATCAACTATGGCTACACCTTC
CDR3aa: CASSPGINYGYTF

abundance: NA
v_gene: TRBV6-4
d_gene: NA
j_gene: TRBJ1-1
CDR3nt: TGTGCCAGCAGTGACAGAGGGACTGAAGCTTTCTTT
CDR3aa: CASSDRGTEAFF

abundance: NA
v_gene: TRBV2
d_gene: NA
j_gene: TRBJ2-7
CDR3nt: TGTGCCAGCAGGCCCCCGGGCCCATCGGGTTACTTC
CDR3aa: CASRPPGPSGYF

abundance: NA
v_gene: TRBV14
d_gene: NA
j_gene: TRBJ1-1
CDR3nt: TGTGCCAGCAGCCCCGCTTTTTGGGGGAGAGCTTTCTTT
CDR3aa: CASSPAFWGRAFF

abundance: NA
v_gene: TRBV28
d_gene: NA
j_gene: TRBJ1-1
CDR3nt: TGTGCCAGCAGTTTAGGGGGTTTCCTTATCTCTGAAGCTTTCTTT
CDR3aa: CASSLGGFLISEAFF

abundance: NA
v_gene: TRBV7-8
d_gene: NA
j_gene: TRBJ1-1
CDR3nt: TGTGCCAGCAGCATAGGAAGTTTCACTGAAGCTTTCTTT
CDR3aa: CASSIGSFTEAFF

abundance: NA
v_gene: TRBV4-3
d_gene: TRBD1
j_gene: TRBJ2-3
CDR3nt: TGCGCCAGCAGCCTCGGACAGGGTGGGCAGTATTTT
CDR3aa: CASSLGQGGQYF

abundance: NA
v_gene: TRBV13
d_gene: TRBD1
j_gene: TRBJ2-2
CDR3nt: TGTGCCAGCAGCTTACGCAGACAGGGGTCGGACACCGGGGAGCTGTTTTTT
CDR3aa: CASSLRRQGSDTGELFF

abundance: NA
v_gene: TRBV10-3
d_gene: NA
j_gene: TRBJ1-4
CDR3nt: TGTGCCATCAGTGACGTGCAGGGTGAAAAACTGTTTTTT
CDR3aa: CAISDVQGEKLFF

abundance: NA
v_gene: TRBV2
d_gene: NA
j_gene: TRBJ2-4
CDR3nt: TGTGCCAGCAGGCTCCTCGTCGGCCGAAACATTCAGTACTTC
CDR3aa: CASRLLVGRNIQYF

abundance: NA
v_gene: TRBV21-1
d_gene: NA
j_gene: TRBJ2-7
CDR3nt: TGTGCCTCAAGCGGGGGAACCCTCATATACGAGCAGTACTTC
CDR3aa: CASSGGTLIYEQYF

abundance: NA
v_gene: TRBV5-5
d_gene: NA
j_gene: TRBJ1-5
CDR3nt: TGTGCCAGCAGCTTGGTCTTCGGCAACAATCAGCCCCAGCATTTT
CDR3aa: CASSLVFGNNQPQHF

abundance: NA
v_gene: TRBV19
d_gene: NA
j_gene: TRBJ1-5
CDR3nt: TGTGCCAGTAGTATCTTTGCTCAGCCCCAGCATTTT
CDR3aa: CASSIFAQPQHF

abundance: NA
v_gene: TRBV7-2
d_gene: NA
j_gene: TRBJ2-1
CDR3nt: TGTGCCAGCAGCGCCCGGGACTTAGACTCCAATGAGCAGTTCTTC
CDR3aa: CASSARDLDSNEQFF

abundance: NA
v_gene: TRBV19
d_gene: TRBD1
j_gene: TRBJ1-1
CDR3nt: TGTGCCAGTAGTCGAAGGGACAGGGGGAGGACTGAAGCTTTCTTT
CDR3aa: CASSRRDRGRTEAFF

abundance: NA
v_gene: TRBV5-1
d_gene: NA
j_gene: TRBJ2-2
CDR3nt: TGCGCCAGCAGCGCCCGGGAGAACACCGGGGAGCTGTTTTTT
CDR3aa: CASSARENTGELFF

abundance: NA
v_gene: TRBV18
d_gene: NA
j_gene: TRBJ1-6
CDR3nt: TGTGCCAGCTCATCCTATAATTCACCCCTCCACTTT
CDR3aa: CASSSYNSPLHF

abundance: once
v_gene: TRBV9
d_gene: NA
j_gene: TRBJ2-1
CDR3nt: TGTGCCAGCAGCGTGCAGGGGGGCTACAATGAGCAGTTCTTC
CDR3aa: CASSVQGGYNEQFF

abundance: NA
v_gene: TRBV19
d_gene: TRBD1
j_gene: TRBJ1-1
CDR3nt: TGTGCCAGTAGTATACAGGGGGTCACTGAAGCTTTCTTT
CDR3aa: CASSIQGVTEAFF

abundance: NA
v_gene: TRBV9
d_gene: NA
j_gene: TRBJ2-6
CDR3nt: TGTGCCAGCAGGGGCTCTGGGGCCAACGTCCTGACTTTC
CDR3aa: CASRGSGANVLTF